This TCR beta chain was profiled in a study of blood T cell repertoires in COVID-19. Study-wide background: In each case, the material was cDNA or gDNA derived from T cells, B-cell-depleted T cells, or PBMCs.

Sequencing used immunoSEQ multiplex PCR; TCRdb keeps in-frame clones, though not all of them. The sample gives fewer than 300,000 clones, 80% to 90% of which show up once; around 0.84% is in the top ten. This CDR3 spans 21 amino acids. Sequencing was performed on peripheral blood. The source of this sequence is a man in his thirties or forties with acute or convalescent COVID-19. The V call is TRBV21-1, the J call TRBJ1-5; TRBD1 reflects the table's D call only, with no check against the DNA. TRBV21-1 is designated a pseudogene. CDR3 nucleotide sequence: TGTGCCAGCAGCAAAGCAGAGAAAAGGGGCGGAAGAATAGAGGGCAATCAGCCCCAGCATTTT. Protein product: CASSKAEKRGGRIEGNQPQHF.